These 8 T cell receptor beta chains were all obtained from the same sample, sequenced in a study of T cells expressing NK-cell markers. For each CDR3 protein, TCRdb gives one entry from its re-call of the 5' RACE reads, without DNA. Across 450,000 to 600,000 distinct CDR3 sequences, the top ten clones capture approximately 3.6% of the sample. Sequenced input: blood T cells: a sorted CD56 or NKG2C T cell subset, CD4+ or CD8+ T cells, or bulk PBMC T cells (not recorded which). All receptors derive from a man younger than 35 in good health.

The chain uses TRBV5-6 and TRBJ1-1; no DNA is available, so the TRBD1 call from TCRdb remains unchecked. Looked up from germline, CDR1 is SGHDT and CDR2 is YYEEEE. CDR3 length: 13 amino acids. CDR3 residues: CASSLGARPEAFF.

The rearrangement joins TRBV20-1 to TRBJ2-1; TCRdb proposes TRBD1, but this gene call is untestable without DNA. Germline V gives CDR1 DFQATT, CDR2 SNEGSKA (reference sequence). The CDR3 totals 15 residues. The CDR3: CSRLAGRSSYNEQFF.

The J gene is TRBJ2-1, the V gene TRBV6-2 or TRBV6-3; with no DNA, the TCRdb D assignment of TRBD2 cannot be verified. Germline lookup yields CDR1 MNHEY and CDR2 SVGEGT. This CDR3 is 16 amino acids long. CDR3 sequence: CASSPRLAGQNNEQFF.

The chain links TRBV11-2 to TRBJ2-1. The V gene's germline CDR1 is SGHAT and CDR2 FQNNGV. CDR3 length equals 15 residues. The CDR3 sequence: CASSESWSSYNEQFF.

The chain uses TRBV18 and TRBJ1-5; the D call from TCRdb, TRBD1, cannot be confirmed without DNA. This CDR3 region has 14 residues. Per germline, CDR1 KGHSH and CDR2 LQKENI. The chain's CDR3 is CASSGQGANQPQHF.

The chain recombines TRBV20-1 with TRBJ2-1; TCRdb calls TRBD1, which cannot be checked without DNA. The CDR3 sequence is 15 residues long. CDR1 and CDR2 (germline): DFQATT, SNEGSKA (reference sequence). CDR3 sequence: CSARDPTGALDEQFF.

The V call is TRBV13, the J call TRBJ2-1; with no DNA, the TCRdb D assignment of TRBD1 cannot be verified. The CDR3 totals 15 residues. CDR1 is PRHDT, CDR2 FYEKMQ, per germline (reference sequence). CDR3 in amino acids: CASSLGDTLSNEQFF.

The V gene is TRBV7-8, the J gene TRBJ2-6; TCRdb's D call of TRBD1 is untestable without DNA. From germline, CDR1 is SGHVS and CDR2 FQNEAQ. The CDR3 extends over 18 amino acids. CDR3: CASSFDRPIYSGANVLTF.